These 32 T cell receptor beta chains were all obtained from the same sample, sequenced in a study of monozygotic twins with inflammatory bowel disease. TCRdb reprocessed the 5' RACE reads and keeps a single row for each CDR3 protein, giving no DNA. The sample has around 220,000 distinct CDR3 sequences. The sequenced sample consisted of blood. These receptors all stem from a human donor with ulcerative colitis or Crohn's disease, or a healthy co-twin of an affected twin (not recorded which).

The CDR3 sequence is CSVPRGGHEQFF. This rearrangement joins TRBV29-1 to TRBJ2-1; the D call of TRBD2 rests on TCRdb alone, since no DNA is present to check it. Germline loops: CDR1 SQVTM, CDR2 ANQGSEA. CDR3 length: 12 amino acids.

This chain joins TRBV7-9 and TRBJ2-7; there is no DNA to check the TCRdb D call of TRBD1. Germline-derived CDR1 and CDR2 are SEHNR and FQNEAQ (reference sequence). The CDR3 is 14 residues long. The CDR3 reads CASTTMGGSYEQYF.

The gene calls are TRBV29-1 and TRBJ1-3; the D call of TRBD1 rests on TCRdb alone, since no DNA is present to check it. CDR3 size: 12 residues. The germline gives CDR1 SQVTM, CDR2 ANQGSEA. This chain's CDR3 is CSVPGTGNTIYF.

The CDR3 loop reads CASSALSLDNEQFF. The chain carries TRBV25-1 and TRBJ2-1; the D call from TCRdb, TRBD2, cannot be confirmed without DNA. This CDR3 region has 14 residues. From germline, CDR1 is MGHDK and CDR2 SYGVNS.

The V call is TRBV6-5, the J call TRBJ1-1. Germline loops: CDR1 MNHEY, CDR2 SVGAGI. The CDR3 totals 13 residues. The CDR3 sequence: CASSYSNSPEAFF.

This rearrangement joins TRBV4-1 to TRBJ2-2; no DNA is available, so the TRBD1 call from TCRdb remains unchecked. CDR1 and CDR2 from the germline V gene are MGHRA and YSYEKL. This CDR3 is built from 16 residues. CDR3: CASSLYPGQNTGELFF.

The chain joins TRBV20-1 to TRBJ2-1; TCRdb lists TRBD1, though no DNA is available to test this call. Germline CDR1 is DFQATT and CDR2 is SNEGSKA (reference sequence). The CDR3 runs 17 residues. The CDR3 is CSARPQGTGTTYNEQFF.

This chain connects TRBV3-1 to TRBJ2-3; TCRdb picks TRBD1, but there is no DNA to check that call. The CDR3 has 14 amino acids. The germline gives CDR1 LGHDT, CDR2 YNNKEL (reference sequence). The CDR3 loop reads CASSSPRPADTQYF.

V gene TRBV7-2 combines with J gene TRBJ2-7. CDR1 SGHTA and CDR2 FQGNSA come from the germline V gene. The CDR3 spans 14 residues. CDR3: CASSFTTSSYEQYF.

This rearrangement joins TRBV7-8 to TRBJ1-5. Germline V gene sequence: CDR1 SGHVS, CDR2 FQNEAQ. This CDR3 is 14 amino acids long. The CDR3 here is CASSLVGFNQPQHF.

The chain uses TRBV27 and TRBJ2-2; with no DNA, the TCRdb D assignment of TRBD2 cannot be verified. CDR1 is MNHEY and CDR2 is SMNVEV in the germline V gene (reference sequence). The CDR3 runs to 15 residues. The chain's CDR3 is CASSFGTSGPGELFF.

The rearrangement joins TRBV12-3 or TRBV12-4 to TRBJ2-3. The CDR3 runs 15 residues. The CDR3 spells CASSSQDKSTDTQYF.

This chain uses TRBV4-1 with TRBJ1-1; TCRdb reports TRBD1, a call that lacks DNA to check it against. The CDR3 consists of 17 residues. CDR1 is MGHRA, CDR2 YSYEKL, per germline. CDR3 region: CASSQDLPGQGNTEAFF.

The chain combines TRBV19 with TRBJ1-1. Germline values: CDR1 LNHDA, CDR2 SQIVND (reference sequence). The CDR3 covers 13 residues. The CDR3 loop is CASAFREGAEAFF.

V gene TRBV7-2 combines with J gene TRBJ2-7; with no DNA, the TCRdb D assignment of TRBD2 cannot be verified. This CDR3 spans 16 amino acids. CDR1 is SGHTA, CDR2 FQGNSA, per germline. Here the CDR3 reads CASSLDSSGSSYEQYF.

The chain recombines TRBV6-1 with TRBJ1-1; TCRdb gives TRBD1 as the D gene, but with no DNA this cannot be confirmed. This CDR3 comprises 14 residues. Germline-derived CDR1 and CDR2 are MNHNS and SASEGT. The chain's CDR3 is CASSEGQGYVVAFF.

The chain uses TRBV7-2 and TRBJ2-1; TCRdb indicates TRBD2, and absent DNA this call remains unverified. This CDR3 has 14 residues. Germline lookup yields CDR1 SGHTA and CDR2 FQGNSA. This CDR3 is CASSLWRESNEQFF.

V is TRBV14 and J is TRBJ1-1. This CDR3 spans 14 amino acids. The V gene's germline CDR1 is SGHDN and CDR2 FVKESK. The CDR3: CASSQVGGIREAFF.

CDR3 region: CASSQSNEAFF. The V gene is TRBV3-1, the J gene TRBJ1-1. Germline V gene data show CDR1 as LGHDT and CDR2 as YNNKEL (reference sequence). The CDR3 sequence is 11 residues long.

The J gene is TRBJ2-3, the V gene TRBV9; the D call of TRBD2 rests on TCRdb alone, since no DNA is present to check it. This CDR3 has 15 amino acids. The germline V gene has CDR1 SGDLS and CDR2 YYNGEE. CDR3 loop: CASSDGLAATDTQYF. Together with reference TRBV9 and TRBJ2-3, the CDR3 gives the full variable domain: DSGVTQTPKHLITATGQRVTLRCSPRSGDLSVYWYQQSLDQGLQFLIQYYNGEERAKGNILERFSAQQFPDLHSELNLSSLELGDSALYFCASSDGLAATDTQYFGPGTRLTVL.

The chain recombines TRBV29-1 with TRBJ1-1; TCRdb calls TRBD1, which cannot be checked without DNA. This CDR3 is built from 11 residues. Germline CDR1 is SQVTM and CDR2 is ANQGSEA. The CDR3 protein is CSVGGRGEAFF.

J is TRBJ1-5 and V is TRBV6-1; the TCRdb call, TRBD1, lacks DNA for checking. CDR1 is MNHNS, CDR2 SASEGT, per germline. The CDR3 is made up of 15 amino acids. The CDR3 here is CASSAPGNADQPQHF.

V gene TRBV6-1 combines with J gene TRBJ1-2. Germline V gene lookup returns CDR1 MNHNS and CDR2 SASEGT. This CDR3 spans 13 amino acids. This chain's CDR3 is CASSAAVQGGYTF.

The V call is TRBV19, the J call TRBJ2-7; TCRdb picks TRBD1, but there is no DNA to check that call. Germline lookup yields CDR1 LNHDA and CDR2 SQIVND (reference sequence). The CDR3 is 15 residues long. CDR3: CASSITGVSSEEQYF. The variable domain in full, completed from reference TRBV19 and TRBJ2-7, reads DGGITQSPKYLFRKEGQNVTLSCEQNLNHDAMYWYRQDPGQGLRLIYYSQIVNDFQKGDIAEGYSVSREKKESFPLTVTSAQKNPTAFYLCASSITGVSSEEQYFGPGTRLTVT.

This chain links TRBV7-9 with TRBJ2-1; lacking DNA, the TRBD2 call made by TCRdb goes unchecked. The length of the CDR3 is 16 residues. The germline gives CDR1 SEHNR, CDR2 FQNEAQ (reference sequence). The chain's CDR3 is CASSSVDYRENNEQFF.

The chain employs TRBV7-2 and TRBJ2-1; the TRBD2 assignment by TCRdb is unverifiable without DNA. The CDR3 has 12 residues. Germline CDR1 reads SGHTA; CDR2 reads FQGNSA. CDR3 region: CASSSRGGEQFF.

V gene TRBV29-1 combines with J gene TRBJ2-1; as DNA is missing, the TRBD2 call by TCRdb cannot be tested. In germline, CDR1 is SQVTM, CDR2 ANQGSEA. CDR3 length: 14 residues. CDR3 loop: CSGGTGTSNNEQFF.

The rearrangement links TRBV29-1 to TRBJ1-1. Germline V gene data show CDR1 as SQVTM and CDR2 as ANQGSEA. The CDR3 extends over 13 amino acids. CDR3: CSARRDSNTEAFF.

The chain carries TRBV5-1 and TRBJ1-5. The length of the CDR3 is 16 residues. CDR1 and CDR2 from the germline V gene are SGHRS and YFSETQ. CDR3 sequence reads: CASSSTGEPWDQPQHF.

The chain combines TRBV2 with TRBJ1-1. Germline V gene lookup returns CDR1 SNHLY and CDR2 FYNNEI. The CDR3 is 12 residues long. The CDR3 protein is CASTELNTEAFF.

The J gene is TRBJ2-2, the V gene TRBV19. CDR3 length: 12 residues. Germline V lookup: CDR1 LNHDA, CDR2 SQIVND (reference sequence). CDR3 region: CASSVGAGELFF. The variable domain in full, with the rest retrieved from reference TRBV19 and TRBJ2-2, is DGGITQSPKYLFRKEGQNVTLSCEQNLNHDAMYWYRQDPGQGLRLIYYSQIVNDFQKGDIAEGYSVSREKKESFPLTVTSAQKNPTAFYLCASSVGAGELFFGEGSRLTVL.

The chain joins TRBV25-1 to TRBJ2-1; TCRdb lists TRBD1, though no DNA is available to test this call. The CDR3 covers 16 residues. CDR1 is MGHDK and CDR2 is SYGVNS in the germline V gene. The CDR3: CASSPDGRGNPGEQFF.